This T cell receptor beta chain was obtained from a study of blood T cell repertoires in COVID-19. Across the study: Samples taken during acute and convalescent COVID-19 were collected in the United States, Italy and Spain. PBMCs, B-cell-depleted T cells, or T cells were the source of the cDNA or gDNA that made up the material.

This CDR3 has 14 amino acids. Deletions cut 7 bases from V and 1 base from J, with 13 bases between. Germline V gene lookup returns CDR1 LGHNT and CDR2 FRNRAP. In the original analysis: Amplification of reference gene primers was used by the study to estimate nucleated cell counts. Clones were sequenced by immunoSEQ multiplex PCR, and TCRdb holds only the in-frame ones, with some missing. V and J calls and clone size follow that table, whereas D and trimming were derived from the DNA. The profile shows about 300,000 clones, approximately 82% of them singletons. This rearrangement joins TRBV12-5 to TRBJ1-1; D uncertain. The sequence was collected from a woman in her fifties or sixties with acute or convalescent COVID-19. Sequenced: peripheral blood. This chain's CDR3 is CASAPFLTNTEAFF. DNA of the CDR3: TGTGCTAGTGCCCCCTTTCTAACGAACACTGAAGCTTTCTTT.